Listed here is a single T cell receptor (beta chain). What it binds is unknown. Trimming pared 6 bases from V and 6 bases from J, leaving 24 bases between. CDR1 and CDR2 from the germline V gene are SGHAT and FQNNGV. CDR3 length: 16 residues. Repertoires were generated with immunoSEQ multiplex PCR, while TCRdb's copy carries only in-frame clones and drops some. The repertoire holds 27,000 or so clones, with almost 85% as singletons. The data derive from a study of early stage breast cancer tumors. Study details: Most invasive tumors, about 80% of the 16, were ER+/PR+/HER2-. General study results and limits: Bulk DNA sequencing of unsorted cells missed chain pairing and markers. Tumor and normal breast were distinguished via blood comparison in about 90% of the 16 patients.

The sequencing sample was made of blood. The rearrangement uses TRBV11-2 and TRBJ2-7; possible D gene TRBD2, 6 bases. This sequence was found in a person aged 45 to 59 with breast cancer. The CDR3 DNA follows: TGTGCCAGCAGACGCCTTCTGGGAGGCAGGTTGGGCGAGCAGTACTTC. It codes for CASRRLLGGRLGEQYF.